A selection of T cell receptor beta chains follows, all from one sample in a study of neurological immune-mediated disorders. One entry per CDR3 protein results from TCRdb running MiXCR on the 5' RACE reads. This sample yields 85,000 to 90,000 distinct CDR3 sequences, of which under 4.5% are seen a single time; around 3.1% belongs to the top ten. Sequenced input: PBMCs. The receptor source for this set is a woman between 45 and 65 years old with multiple sclerosis. Each CDR3 is given with its conserved first and last residue.

CASSQDQEWDEQFF 14 TRBJ2-1 TRBV4-3
CASSYSPLYGSRGRIQYF 18 TRBJ2-4 TRBV6-2/TRBV6-3
CASSLDGNTQYF 12 TRBJ2-3 TRBV7-2
CSASEQMSPQRGWGNTEAFF 20 TRBJ1-1 TRBV20-1
CSASLAGSNTGELFF 15 TRBJ2-2 TRBV20-1
CASTPTPYEQFF 12 TRBJ2-1 TRBV7-2
CASSHDRLDTQYF 13 TRBJ2-3 TRBV5-1
CASSEETGGNSPLHF 15 TRBJ1-6 TRBV9
CASSQGPQEQYF 12 TRBJ2-7 TRBV3-1
CASSLDRGPNEQFF 14 TRBJ2-1 TRBV5-1
CASSAEDRVEEQYF 14 TRBJ2-7 TRBV7-8
CASSPRGGWFYEQYF 15 TRBJ2-7 TRBV5-4
CASLAGGSYNEQFF 14 TRBJ2-1 TRBV2
CASSLRGGVYEQFF 14 TRBJ2-1 TRBV12-3/TRBV12-4
CASSSTAGGYGETQYF 16 TRBJ2-5 TRBV7-8
CASSFGEYNNGIQYF 15 TRBJ2-4 TRBV7-2
CDSSFADTQYF 11 TRBJ2-3 TRBV5-6
CASSDSYSSYNEQFF 15 TRBJ2-1 TRBV6-4
CASSDTGPRSYEQYF 15 TRBJ2-7 TRBV12-3/TRBV12-4
CASSLNAALEQYF 13 TRBJ2-7 TRBV27
CASSVEPHGRYEQYF 15 TRBJ2-7 TRBV9
CASRVGNGETQYF 13 TRBJ2-5 TRBV2
CASSQMRGEQRNEQFF 16 TRBJ2-1 TRBV7-2
CASSHGQGRMNTEAFF 16 TRBJ1-1 TRBV7-9
CASSPTSGTYNEQFF 15 TRBJ2-1 TRBV12-3/TRBV12-4
CASSSNRAGGETQYF 15 TRBJ2-5 TRBV7-2
CASSWGAYEKLFF 13 TRBJ1-4 TRBV5-1
CAILSATGSGAMGTDTQYF 19 TRBJ2-3 TRBV10-3
CASSLRGRSSSTDTQYF 17 TRBJ2-3 TRBV5-5
CSRRGVGETQYF 12 TRBJ2-5 TRBV20-1
CASTRTGAGGLTDTQYF 17 TRBJ2-3 TRBV9
CASSQDPRRGTQYF 14 TRBJ2-5 TRBV3-1
CSARPGAREKLFF 13 TRBJ1-4 TRBV20-1
CASCLGTDSPLHF 13 TRBJ1-6 TRBV5-1
CASSRDSGTYEQYF 14 TRBJ2-7 TRBV25-1
CASTQNNTGELFF 13 TRBJ2-2 TRBV5-6
CASSQVRGSTEAFF 14 TRBJ1-1 TRBV4-3
CASSWDRRNTEAFF 14 TRBJ1-1 TRBV5-1
CSATEGTTYSNQPQHF 16 TRBJ1-5 TRBV20-1
CASRPKGQGDEAFF 14 TRBJ1-1 TRBV5-1
CSVATGYNSPLHF 13 TRBJ1-6 TRBV29-1
CASSLRQGDNEQFF 14 TRBJ2-1 TRBV5-4
CSARSPLEGETQYF 14 TRBJ2-5 TRBV20-1
CSASSGGEANVLTF 14 TRBJ2-6 TRBV20-1
CATSRGPRTRTEAFF 15 TRBJ1-1 TRBV24-1
CASSLMARGGDTQYF 15 TRBJ2-3 TRBV7-2
CASNGGQNTEAFF 13 TRBJ1-1 TRBV5-1
CASSLTGTGGYEQYF 15 TRBJ2-7 TRBV5-1
CASSLETGAFF 11 TRBJ1-1 TRBV7-3
CASSLAQGTQYF 12 TRBJ2-5 TRBV7-2
CASSSQATGELFF 13 TRBJ2-2 TRBV5-6
CASSHWTATDTQYF 14 TRBJ2-3 TRBV3-1
CASSWTSGGNGKTQYF 16 TRBJ2-5 TRBV6-5
CASSVVGGGARETQYF 16 TRBJ2-5 TRBV9
CASSLGWRETQYF 13 TRBJ2-5 TRBV27
CASSSVGDEKLFF 13 TRBJ1-4 TRBV7-9
CASSLGYRGYSNQPQHF 17 TRBJ1-5 TRBV7-4
CASSQMWDRASYHTYEQYF 19 TRBJ2-7 TRBV3-1
CASSPGGAISGNTIYF 16 TRBJ1-3 TRBV7-2
CASSPHTGGTEAFF 14 TRBJ1-1 TRBV7-9